This TCR beta chain is from a study of cytomegalovirus exposure and HLA in healthy donors (dated by TCRdb to the late 2010s). Context from the whole study: In an earlier analysis of around 540 of the donors, 276 Gb of sequence data and some 120 million unique TCR beta sequences from roughly 180 million T cells were reported. An early release covering around 630 HLA-typed donors comprised approximately 290 gigabases of sequencing data and around 80 million unique TCR sequences. Among the approximately 430 genotyped donors, approximately 82% belonged to the genetic ancestry cluster associated with self-reported Caucasian donors. The study aimed to test whether signatures of past pathogen exposure could be identified by cataloging public T cell receptors. Using immunosequencing, the study profiled T cell repertoires from around 670 subjects and related those repertoires to cytomegalovirus serostatus. A separate validation cohort of 100 to 150 different subjects was used in addition to the roughly 670-subject first cohort. The study combined high-throughput TCR immunosequencing, statistical association of individual TCRs with disease status, and machine learning to predict cytomegalovirus infection status. A later analysis re-examined previously published TCR beta repertoires from just over 650 donors and added high-resolution HLA genotyping to investigate patterns of TCR occurrence. Rather than drawing on any new phenotypic data, the later analysis identified candidate immune exposures from TCR beta sequences and the way those sequences occurred across donors. An earlier analysis of fewer than 700 of the donors applied high-throughput TCR beta sequencing to assess whether each TCR beta V gene segment acted as functional or pseudogenic. Alongside the repertoire data, information on donor age, sex, ethnicity and CMV serostatus was compiled. A later genetic analysis took genome-wide SNP genotypes for about 55% of the 666 donors and used that subset as a discovery cohort. All discovery cohort repertoires had been generated on a single sequencing platform. Class I and class II HLA loci were covered by the typing at four-digit resolution. The number of donors typed differed by locus, with roughly 620-630 for A, B, C, DRB1 and DQB1, around 520 for DQA1, 600 to 610 for DPA1, and approximately 470 for DPB1. A handful of DR-DQ haplotypes were treated as single units for association and clustering because of strong linkage in the cohort. Among some 400 genotyped donors of the cohort, an average of about 220,000 unique TCR beta nucleotide sequences was sequenced per donor, of which about 18% were non-productive. Overall study results and their limits: A later analysis found that most CMV-associated TCR beta chains appeared HLA-restricted, with HLA associations seemingly driven largely by CMV exposure. The study listed approximately 150 TCR beta chains as associated with cytomegalovirus. Because counts were too low, 15 to 20 rarely observed V segments, including chromosome 9 orphons, were left out of the earlier analysis of a few hundred of the donors. The 87-base-pair reads could not distinguish some IMGT-functional V segments, including TRBV6-2 and TRBV6-3, so those segments were excluded. In an earlier analysis of more than 450 of the donors, most TCR beta V segments were observed in productive rearrangements about 90% or about 30% of the time, broadly matching IMGT annotations. For the cohort, immune exposure information was limited to CMV serostatus. According to a later analysis, TCR association rates differed among HLA loci, with DRB1 alleles showing the most associated TCRs and HLA-C alleles showing the fewest. A few of the identified cytomegalovirus-associated TCR beta chains were confirmed in vitro to be specific for cytomegalovirus antigens. Assigning TCR associations to individual alleles was difficult when HLA alleles, especially DR and DQ, strongly co-occurred. In a later analysis, HLA-associated TCR beta chains were found to be more clonally expanded and to have lower generation probabilities than equally common non-associated chains. According to the authors, the approach could potentially be generalized to other disease states and immunological phenotypes. In a later analysis, around 15,000 TCR beta sequences were associated with specific HLA alleles at a false discovery rate of 0.05. Most TCR sequences were seen in very few donors, while some public TCRs were found in many individuals. A cluster of highly shared sequence variants was judged likely to represent a technical artifact of the sequencing pipeline. Correlated functional status among segregating V segments might be attributable to linkage disequilibrium, but an unknown experimental factor could not be ruled out. Because HLA typing was unavailable for some donors at each locus, only the typed subset was used in association tests. A further reported finding was that TCR beta sequences accurately predicted the HLA-A and HLA-B alleles for most subjects in the first cohort. A later genetic analysis associated a missense DCLRE1C variant with V-gene and J-gene trimming of TCR beta chains, and an independent cohort replicated the association. A later genetic analysis reported fewer N-insertions in productive TCRs among donors in an Asian-associated ancestry cluster than the approximately 670-donor mean. Cytomegalovirus status was reported to be diagnosed by the classifier with high specificity and sensitivity in both the original and validation cohorts. Presence/absence analyses assumed roughly uniform sequencing depth across donors, an assumption that may not hold. According to a later analysis, parvovirus B19, influenza, CMV and Epstein-Barr virus appeared linked to several top co-occurrence clusters. This cohort had only TCR beta chains sequenced, and the lack of alpha or paired-chain data limited which features could be detected.

Trimming leaves V shorter by 3 bases and J shorter by 9 bases, with the junction holding 6 bases beyond the gene matches. CDR1 and CDR2, per the germline V gene, are MDHEN and SYDVKM. Reading from cysteine to phenylalanine, the CDR3 counts 16 amino acids. The kept DNA is CDR3 alone, 48 bases in frame from the first base. In total, 600 or so healthy bone marrow donors made up the cohort. All cohort members were sampled while nominally healthy, although unrecorded immune exposures were likely present. The donor was CMV seronegative and was included in the group of about 350 seronegative cohort members. A peripheral blood sample was collected from each donor, and TCR beta sequencing was performed on peripheral blood mononuclear cells. The Qiagen DNeasy Blood Extraction Kit was used to extract genomic DNA from the blood cell samples. In regard to this clone: Its antigen target is currently unknown. Base qualities are missing; no much larger clone stands one base away.

Library prep was done by the immunoSEQ multiplex PCR assay. A mixture of 60 forward primers for TCR Vbeta segments and 13 reverse primers for TCR Jbeta segments was used in the multiplex PCR. Amplification of the CDR3 region of rearranged TCR beta genes was performed with a multiplex PCR assay on genomic DNA. The amplified TCR beta libraries were sequenced on the Illumina HiSeq System as 87-base-pair reads. The authors' pipeline ran thus. A later analysis tallied roughly 76 million unique TCR beta chains across the 610 or so repertoires, and about 10 million of those chains were shared by two or more donors. To remove PCR and sequencing errors, raw reads were error-corrected and collapsed into unique sequences using a nearest-neighbor algorithm that merged closely related sequences. V, D and J gene segments were assigned by aligning CDR3 sequences to IMGT reference sequences. For a sequence to be retained, at least a six-nucleotide match to both a V gene segment and a J gene segment was required. A rearrangement was called productive if the CDR3 had no stop codons and remained in frame with V and J, and every other rearrangement was called non-productive. Following IMGT convention, CDR3 was defined as the stretch from the second conserved V-encoded cysteine up to the conserved J-encoded phenylalanine. The earlier analysis of some 540 of the donors excluded any sequence lacking an unambiguous match to a single V gene segment. An earlier analysis of a few hundred of the donors called V segments functional above 56.7% productive rearrangements and segregating when the between-donor standard deviation exceeded 5%. A statistical classification framework was built for diagnosing cytomegalovirus status from the catalog of TCR beta chain sequences. A later analysis assigned V and J genes by comparing TCR nucleotide sequences with IMGT/GENE-DB human TR gene sequences. Using the TCRdist pipeline, a later analysis assigned CDR3 sequences along with most-parsimonious VDJ recombination scenarios. In a later analysis, every TCR beta chain was defined by the combination of its CDR3 amino acid sequence and its V-gene family, and reads without a unique V-gene family were dropped. To address suspected cross-contamination and a sequencing artifact, a later analysis removed roughly 640 highly shared, low-generation-probability nucleotide sequences. For each public chain, a later analysis derived a clonal expansion index from normalized ranks of inferred template counts within each repertoire. Generation probabilities in a later analysis came from a VDJ recombination model fitted to out-of-frame rearrangements, and those results were checked against IGoR. A later analysis scored TCR-TCR, TCR-HLA and TCR-CMV co-occurrence with hypergeometric tests, applying a repertoire-size bias correction to TCR pairs. False discovery rates were estimated in a later analysis by permuting HLA or CMV assignments 20 times. In a later analysis, co-occurring TCRs were grouped using DBSCAN, with TCRdist sequence similarity added in when clustering inside HLA-allele-positive subsets. For co-occurrence clustering, repertoires with fewer than 30,000 or more than 120,000 public chains were excluded, along with four to six repertoires with anomalous nucleotide sharing. TCRdb provides this immuneACCESS table in a form limited to in-frame rearrangements. Some clones are lacking; in checked studies, under half of them reflect an unresolved V gene, and why the rest are absent is not known. From that table come the V and J calls and clone size; the DNA was used to work out D and trimming. The sample profile shows 84,000 or so clones; less than 85% of them were found once. Of the sample, 2.4% is held by the ten largest clones.

The chain uses TRBV28 and TRBJ2-1, with TRBD2 matching 15 junction bases. Source material: PBMCs. The TCR was taken from a woman in her forties or fifties in good health and CMV-seronegative. The nucleotide sequence is TGTGCCAGCAGTTTTGGACTAGCGGGGGGGGGAATTGAGCAGTTCTTC. Its protein is CASSFGLAGGGIEQFF.